These 22 T cell receptor beta chains originate from one sample sequenced in a study of identical twins. A single record per CDR3 protein comes from TCRdb applying MiXCR to the 5' RACE reads. This sample yields approximately 150,000 distinct CDR3 sequences, of which around 3.6% are seen a single time; around 8.1% belongs to the top ten. Sequencing was done on a sample of memory T cells sorted from blood. These TCRs come from a man between 18 and 29 years old in good health.

This clonotype was recorded many times. The chain uses TRBV15 and TRBJ2-1; 7 positions match TRBD1. This CDR3 is built from 14 residues. Looked up from germline, CDR1 is LNHNV and CDR2 is YYDKDF (reference sequence). The V gene end was trimmed by 7 bases and the J gene end by 9 bases; junction bases not matched to a gene: 12. For the CDR3, the DNA is TGTGCCACCAACTCCGAGACAGGGTCCGGTGAGCAGTTCTTC. This translates into CATNSETGSGEQFF. The full variable domain, in which reference TRBV15 and TRBJ2-1 provide the parts outside the CDR3, is DAMVIQNPRYQVTQFGKPVTLSCSQTLNHNVMYWYQQKSSQAPKLLFHYYDKDFNNEADTPDNFQSRRPNTSFCFLDIRSPGLGDTAMYLCATNSETGSGEQFFGPGTRLTVL.

This chain connects TRBV27 to TRBJ2-3, with a tentative D call TRBD1 (5 bases). The V gene's germline CDR1 is MNHEY and CDR2 SMNVEV (reference sequence). This CDR3 region has 13 residues. V lost 3 bases and J 4 bases, leaving 8 bases between the germline ends. For the CDR3, the DNA is TGTGCCAGCAGTTTCGTAGGGGCAGATACGCAGTATTTT. Amino acid sequence: CASSFVGADTQYF.

The chain is built from TRBV10-2 and TRBJ1-1; D ambiguous. The CDR3 contains 12 residues. CDR1 and CDR2 (germline): WSHSY, SAAADI. V was shortened by 0 bases and J by 11 bases, with 10 bases between the two germline ends. This CDR3 reads CASSESTLRAFF. CDR3 DNA: TGCGCCAGCAGTGAGTCGACCCTGAGGGCTTTCTTT.

This clonotype was picked up many times. The J gene is TRBJ1-4, the V gene TRBV7-8; D call uncertain. This CDR3 is built from 15 residues. Germline CDR1 reads SGHVS; CDR2 reads FQNEAQ. The germline V and J ends were trimmed by 8 bases and 0 bases, with 13 bases remaining between them. CDR3 in amino acids: CASSQRRATNEKLFF. Here the CDR3 DNA reads TGTGCCAGCTCCCAACGGCGTGCAACTAATGAAAAACTGTTTTTT. The whole variable domain, remainder taken from reference TRBV7-8 and TRBJ1-4, is GAGVSQSPRYKVAKRGQDVALRCDPISGHVSLFWYQQALGQGPEFLTYFQNEAQLDKSGLPSDRFFAERPEGSVSTLKIQRTQQEDSAVYLCASSQRRATNEKLFFGSGTQLSVL.

This clonotype was recorded at least ten times. The rearrangement links TRBV19 to TRBJ2-1; D not certain. Germline CDR1 LNHDA, CDR2 SQIVND (reference sequence). The length of the CDR3 is 13 residues. The V gene lost 3 bases and the J gene lost 9 bases, with 12 bases spanning the gap. CDR3 sequence: CASSMYANSEQFF. CDR3 DNA sequence: TGTGCCAGTAGTATGTATGCGAACAGTGAGCAGTTCTTC.

This clonotype was counted many times. The chain links TRBV6-2 or TRBV6-3 to TRBJ1-5; D not resolved. Germline V lookup: CDR1 MNHEY, CDR2 SVGEGT. The CDR3 length is 15 residues. V lost 5 bases to trimming and J lost 3 bases, with 14 bases between them. The CDR3 loop is CASSPKGLTNQPQHF. CDR3 sequence (DNA): TGTGCCAGCAGTCCCAAAGGACTTACCAATCAGCCCCAGCATTTT.

The chain combines TRBV5-1 with TRBJ2-3, with D perhaps TRBD1 or TRBD2 (5 bases each). Looked up from germline, CDR1 is SGHRS and CDR2 is YFSETQ. The V gene lost 1 base and the J gene lost 2 bases, with 11 bases spanning the gap. The CDR3 runs to 15 residues. The CDR3 loop reads CASSLTGTTTDTQYF. In DNA, the CDR3 is TGCGCCAGCAGCTTGACTGGGACGACCACAGATACGCAGTATTTT.

Ten or more counts support this clonotype. The chain combines TRBV5-5 with TRBJ1-5; D is unclear. CDR3 size: 14 residues. Germline CDR1 is SGHKS and CDR2 is YYEKEE (reference sequence). V shed 0 bases and J shed 8 bases, with 12 bases lying between them. CDR3 in DNA: TGTGCCAGCAGCTTGGTACTTGGGTTCAAGCCCCAGCATTTT. It translates to CASSLVLGFKPQHF.

Many counts were recorded for this clonotype. The V gene is TRBV5-6, the J gene TRBJ2-1; D is unclear. The CDR3 runs to 11 residues. V lost 3 bases and J lost 14, with 12 bases in between. The germline CDR1 and CDR2 sequences are SGHDT and YYEEEE. CDR3 amino acids: CASSSVGLEFF. In DNA, the CDR3 is TGTGCCAGCAGCTCGGTCGGTCTTGAGTTCTTC.

In the case of this clonotype: An end of the junction differs from the germline gene, which may be a read error. The chain employs TRBV6-1 and TRBJ1-2; D is uncertain. CDR1 is MNHNS, CDR2 SASEGT, per germline. CDR3 length equals 13 residues. This CDR3 reads CASSEEGYYRYTF. As DNA, the CDR3 is TGTGCCAGCAGCGAGGAGGGCTACTATCGCTACACCTTC.

CDR3 protein: CASSFGTSGSPYEQYF. The DNA for the CDR3 is TGTGCCAGCAGCTTCGGGACTAGCGGGAGTCCCTACGAGCAGTACTTC. This sequence joins TRBV7-8 and TRBJ2-7, with 14 bases aligning to TRBD2. After removal of 3 bases from V and 2 bases from J, the junction contained 3 bases not matched to a gene. The CDR3 length is 16 residues. Germline V lookup: CDR1 SGHVS, CDR2 FQNEAQ.

This clonotype has at least ten counts. V and J are TRBV11-2 and TRBJ1-5; 9 nucleotides line up with TRBD1. V lost 1 base, J lost 4 bases, and 5 bases stayed unmatched. Germline values: CDR1 SGHAT, CDR2 FQNNGV. This CDR3 is 16 amino acids long. The CDR3 sequence is CASSLAQTGGNQPQHF. In nucleotides, the CDR3 is TGTGCCAGCAGCTTAGCCCAGACAGGGGGGAATCAGCCCCAGCATTTT.

This clonotype appeared many times. The chain is built from TRBV6-5 and TRBJ2-5, with 9 bases that match TRBD2. Trimming took 2 bases from V and 3 from J; bases not matched to a gene: 10. The CDR3 consists of 17 residues. Germline-derived CDR1 and CDR2 are MNHEY and SVGAGI. CDR3 residues: CASSYGFLTSGEETQYF. The CDR3 DNA sequence: TGTGCCAGCAGTTACGGGTTTTTGACTAGCGGTGAAGAGACCCAGTACTTC.

This clonotype rates as medium-sized. The CDR3 DNA sequence: TGTGCCAGCAGCTTGTTTCCTGGCGGGAGTAGGGATGAGCAGTTCTTC. This sequence encodes CASSLFPGGSRDEQFF. The V gene is TRBV7-9, the J gene TRBJ2-1; the match to TRBD2 covers 7 bases. This CDR3 has 16 residues. The germline CDR1 and CDR2 sequences are SEHNR and FQNEAQ (reference sequence). J lost 8 bases, V lost 3 bases, and 13 bases had no gene match.

The CDR3 region is CSAGSSGSTDTQYF. CDR3 in DNA: TGCAGTGCTGGGTCTAGCGGGAGCACAGATACGCAGTATTTT. The gene calls are TRBV20-1 and TRBJ2-3, with 8 positions matching TRBD2. J lost 0 bases, V lost 5 bases, and 4 bases had no gene match. The CDR3 consists of 14 residues. Germline CDR1 and CDR2: DFQATT and SNEGSKA (reference sequence).

This clonotype has a count of ten or more. The chain uses TRBV28 and TRBJ2-1; D tentatively fits TRBD1 or TRBD2 (5 bases each). In germline, CDR1 is MDHEN, CDR2 SYDVKM. The CDR3 loop spans 17 amino acids. V lost 3 bases and J 7 bases, leaving 22 bases between the germline ends. CDR3 bases: TGTGCCAGCAGTTTGGTGGGGGTGACGACGGGAAGGAATGAGCAGTTCTTC. Encoded protein: CASSLVGVTTGRNEQFF.

This clonotype was picked up many times. This chain connects TRBV12-3 or TRBV12-4 to TRBJ1-3; 8 bases line up with TRBD1. J lost 4 bases, V lost 4 bases, and 3 bases had no gene match. The CDR3 length is 14 residues. CDR3 in amino acids: CASSSTGVGNTIYF. In DNA form, the CDR3 reads TGTGCCAGCAGTTCGACAGGGGTCGGAAACACCATATATTTT.

In its sample, this clonotype was seen many times. V gene TRBV11-2 combines with J gene TRBJ2-2; D possibly uses TRBD1 or TRBD2 (5 bases each). The CDR3 consists of 17 residues. Trimming took off 5 bases at V and 4 bases at J, with 20 bases between the two ends. The germline V gene has CDR1 SGHAT and CDR2 FQNNGV. The CDR3 coding sequence is TGTGCCAGCAGCCCTAGTTCAGCGGCAGGGCTCACCGGGGAGCTGTTTTTT. Translation: CASSPSSAAGLTGELFF.

CDR3 sequence reads: CASSPLTGENSPLHF. Written as DNA, the CDR3 is TGTGCCAGCTCACCCCTGACAGGGGAGAATTCACCCCTCCACTTT. J is TRBJ1-6 and V is TRBV18; 8 bases agree with TRBD1. The CDR3 is 15 residues long. CDR1 is KGHSH and CDR2 is LQKENI in the germline V gene. V was pared by 3 bases and J by 7 bases, with 5 bases of the junction left unmatched.

This clonotype has at least ten counts. The V and J genes are TRBV20-1 and TRBJ2-3; D assignment may be TRBD1 or TRBD2 (5 bases each). CDR1 is DFQATT and CDR2 is SNEGSKA in the germline V gene (reference sequence). V lost 1 base and J lost 0, with 14 bases in between. The CDR3 extends over 16 amino acids. The CDR3 DNA sequence: TGCAGTGCTAGAGGCTACCGGGACGAGAGCACAGATACGCAGTATTTT. Protein product: CSARGYRDESTDTQYF.

This clonotype was seen repeatedly, ten times or more. This sequence joins TRBV2 and TRBJ2-4; tentative D call: TRBD2 (6 bases). The CDR3 is 12 amino acids. In germline, CDR1 is SNHLY, CDR2 FYNNEI. Trimming left V 6 bases short and J 5 bases short, with 8 bases between. Here the CDR3 reads CASRAGQNIQYF. CDR3 bases: TGTGCCAGCAGGGCGGGGCAAAACATTCAGTACTTC.

The chain joins TRBV14 to TRBJ1-2; a weak D match, TRBD1 (6 bases). V was shortened by 6 bases and J by 5 bases, with 16 bases between the two germline ends. CDR3 length equals 14 residues. Germline V gives CDR1 SGHDN, CDR2 FVKESK. The CDR3 DNA sequence: TGTGCCAGCAGTCCTTCGACAGGCGAATATGGCTACACCTTC. This translates into CASSPSTGEYGYTF.